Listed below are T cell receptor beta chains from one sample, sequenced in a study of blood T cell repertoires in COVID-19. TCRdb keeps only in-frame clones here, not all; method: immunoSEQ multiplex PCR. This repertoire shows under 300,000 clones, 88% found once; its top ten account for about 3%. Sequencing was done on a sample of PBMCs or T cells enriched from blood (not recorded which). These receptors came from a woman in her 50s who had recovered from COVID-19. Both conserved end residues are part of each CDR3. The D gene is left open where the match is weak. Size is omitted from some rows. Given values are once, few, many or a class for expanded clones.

TGTGCCAGCAGTTACTCGAGGCTAGCGGGAGCGGTAATTCTCGGCACAGATACGCAGTATTTT,CASSYSRLAGAVILGTDTQYF,TRBV6-2/TRBV6-3,TRBD2,TRBJ2-3,NA
TGTGCCAGCAGCTTAGCAAGGAACGGGTATACCGGGGAGCTGTTTTTT,CASSLARNGYTGELFF,TRBV7-6,NA,TRBJ2-2,NA
TGTGCCAGCAGCACCCAGACAGGGGATGGAAAACTGTTTTTT,CASSTQTGDGKLFF,TRBV5-5,TRBD1,TRBJ1-4,once
TGCAGTGCTAGTTTGAGCGGGATTAGCTACGAGCAGTACTTC,CSASLSGISYEQYF,TRBV20-1,TRBD2,TRBJ2-7,NA
TGTGCCAGCAGCTTGGGGGGAGGAACTGAAGCTTTCTTT,CASSLGGGTEAFF,TRBV7-9,NA,TRBJ1-1,NA
TGTGCCAGCAGTGGGGCAGGGGACACTGAAGCTTTCTTT,CASSGAGDTEAFF,TRBV28,NA,TRBJ1-1,NA
TGTGCCAGCAGCTTAGATATAAGGGGGACAGGGGCACGAGAGACTGAAGCTTTCTTT,CASSLDIRGTGARETEAFF,TRBV7-8,TRBD1,TRBJ1-1,once
TGTGCCAGCAGGGAGTTAATAGCGGGAGTGGGAGAGACCCAGTACTTC,CASRELIAGVGETQYF,TRBV2,TRBD2,TRBJ2-5,NA
TGTGCCAGCAGCCCTCAGCGCCCATCCTACAATGAGCAGTTCTTC,CASSPQRPSYNEQFF,TRBV5-4,NA,TRBJ2-1,NA
TGTGCCAGCAGTGAACCCCCTCCGGGGAGAGGGACTGAAGCTTTCTTT,CASSEPPPGRGTEAFF,TRBV28,NA,TRBJ1-1,NA
TGTGCCTGGAGTATCGGACAGGTTTTCAATCAGCCCCAGCATTTT,CAWSIGQVFNQPQHF,TRBV30,TRBD1,TRBJ1-5,NA
TGTGCCACCCGCGGGCCCCCCGGGGGGACCCTCCGTCCCTTT,CATRGPPGGTLRPF,TRBV24-1,NA,TRBJ1-3,NA
TGTGCCAGCAGTCTTGCCGGGACCTACGAGCAGTACTTC,CASSLAGTYEQYF,TRBV25-1,NA,TRBJ2-7,NA
TGTGCCTGGAATGCGGCCACTAGCACAGATACGCAGTATTTT,CAWNAATSTDTQYF,TRBV30,NA,TRBJ2-3,NA
TGTGCCAGCAGGCCCGGGACAGGGGCGCCCGGGGGCTACACCTTC,CASRPGTGAPGGYTF,TRBV28,TRBD1,TRBJ1-2,NA
TGTGCCAGCAGACCGCAAACAGCTAGCAATCAGCCCCAGCATTTT,CASRPQTASNQPQHF,TRBV27,NA,TRBJ1-5,NA
TGTGCCAGCAGCACCGGACTAGCGGGAGTGCCAGATACGCAGTATTTT,CASSTGLAGVPDTQYF,TRBV11-2,TRBD2,TRBJ2-3,NA
TGCGCCAGCAGCTTGTTCGGCAGGGAAGCTGGGGCCAACGTCCTGACTTTC,CASSLFGREAGANVLTF,TRBV5-1,NA,TRBJ2-6,once
TGTGCCAGCTCACCACCCGGGACAGCACCTTCCACTGAAGCTTTCTTT,CASSPPGTAPSTEAFF,TRBV18,TRBD1,TRBJ1-1,NA
TGCGCCAGCAGCCAAGACCCGGGGAGCGGGTCGGGTGAGCAGTTCTTC,CASSQDPGSGSGEQFF,TRBV4-1,NA,TRBJ2-1,NA
TGTGCCAGCAGTGAAGCGAGCCAAGCTTTCTTT,CASSEASQAFF,TRBV2,NA,TRBJ1-1,NA
TGTGCCAGCAGCTCACTGAGACACAACTATGGCTACACCTTC,CASSSLRHNYGYTF,TRBV11-1,NA,TRBJ1-2,NA
TGTGCCAGCAGCGAACCCGGGACAGGGGGCAGGAATGAGCAGTTCTTC,CASSEPGTGGRNEQFF,TRBV7-9,TRBD1,TRBJ2-1,NA
TGTGCCAGTAAACAACAGCATGCAATGAACACTGAAGCTTTCTTT,CASKQQHAMNTEAFF,TRBV19,NA,TRBJ1-1,NA
TGTGCCAGCATCGTTGGGGGGGGGAACACCATATATTTT,CASIVGGGNTIYF,TRBV28,NA,TRBJ1-3,NA
TGTGCCAGCAGCCGAGGGGGTGGCTCCTACGAGCAGTACTTC,CASSRGGGSYEQYF,TRBV11-3,NA,TRBJ2-7,NA
TGTGCCAGCAGCTTTTTGGGGGGAAAACTGTTTTTT,CASSFLGGKLFF,TRBV5-8,NA,TRBJ1-4,few
TGTGCCAGCAGCTCTTCGGGTTACAATGAGCAGTTCTTC,CASSSSGYNEQFF,TRBV3-1/TRBV3-2,NA,TRBJ2-1,NA
TGTGCCAGCAGCTTTGACAGGAACCTGGGGGAGCAGTACTTC,CASSFDRNLGEQYF,TRBV5-5,NA,TRBJ2-7,NA
TGTGCCAGCAGCTCAGGGACACTCCTGAAAGAGCAGTTCTTC,CASSSGTLLKEQFF,TRBV11-2,NA,TRBJ2-1,NA
TGTGCCAGCAGCCCTCGCGCTAGCGGGAGCACAGATACGCAGTATTTT,CASSPRASGSTDTQYF,TRBV2,TRBD2,TRBJ2-3,NA
TGTGCCAGCAGCTTAGCTGGGACAGGGCCCTATGGCTACACCTTC,CASSLAGTGPYGYTF,TRBV7-9,TRBD1,TRBJ1-2,NA
TGTGCCAGCAGCAAGCAGATTCAGGGGACGGGCAATTCACCCCTCCACTTT,CASSKQIQGTGNSPLHF,TRBV7-2,NA,TRBJ1-6,NA
TGTGCCAGCAGCCCGCGGAGCGGGATTGACAATGAGCAGTTCTTC,CASSPRSGIDNEQFF,TRBV3-1/TRBV3-2,TRBD2,TRBJ2-1,NA
TGTGCCAGCAGCTCGAGATTAGCGGGGGCGAACACCGGGGAGCTGTTTTTT,CASSSRLAGANTGELFF,TRBV5-5,TRBD2,TRBJ2-2,NA
TGTGCCAGCAGCCAAGCGCAGGGTAAGACTGAAGCTTTCTTT,CASSQAQGKTEAFF,TRBV3-1/TRBV3-2,NA,TRBJ1-1,NA
TGTGCCAGCAGCCAATTAGGGGGCCTGAACACTGAAGCTTTCTTT,CASSQLGGLNTEAFF,TRBV4-2,TRBD1,TRBJ1-1,NA
TGTGCCAGCAGCTTCCGAACAGAACAACAGGGTGCAGGCTATGGCTACACCTTC,CASSFRTEQQGAGYGYTF,TRBV7-9,NA,TRBJ1-2,NA
TGTGCCAGCAGCCAAGTGGGAAGCGGGAGGTACGAGCAGTACTTC,CASSQVGSGRYEQYF,TRBV14,TRBD2,TRBJ2-7,once
TGTGCCAGCAGCCAAGACCGTACTAGCGGCGAGACCCAGTACTTC,CASSQDRTSGETQYF,TRBV3-1/TRBV3-2,TRBD2,TRBJ2-5,NA
TGTGCCAGCAGCCAAGAGGAGGGGGCGCGCAATGAGCAGTTCTTC,CASSQEEGARNEQFF,TRBV14,NA,TRBJ2-1,NA
TGTGCCAGCAGTTTGGGGCAGGATAGCAATCAGCCCCAGCATTTT,CASSLGQDSNQPQHF,TRBV6-6,NA,TRBJ1-5,NA
TGTGCCAGCAGCTCCGCCAGCGGGAGAGTTTTCAATGAGCAGTTCTTC,CASSSASGRVFNEQFF,TRBV7-8,TRBD2,TRBJ2-1,NA
TGTGCCAGCAGTACACGGACAGGGTCGGAAGGAAACACCATATATTTT,CASSTRTGSEGNTIYF,TRBV28,TRBD1,TRBJ1-3,NA
TGTGCCATCTCTCCGGGACTAGTCACAGATACGCAGTATTTT,CAISPGLVTDTQYF,TRBV10-3,TRBD2,TRBJ2-3,NA
TGTGCCACCAGTGACAGGGGCCTGAGGACAGGGAGAACAGATACGCAGTATTTT,CATSDRGLRTGRTDTQYF,TRBV24-1,TRBD1,TRBJ2-3,NA
TGCGCCAGCAGCCCAAGCTTCACTGGAAACACCATATATTTT,CASSPSFTGNTIYF,TRBV4-3,NA,TRBJ1-3,NA
TGTGCCACCAGCATTGGACAGATCTACGAGCAGTACTTC,CATSIGQIYEQYF,TRBV15,NA,TRBJ2-7,NA
TGTGCCAGCAGTGTTGTGGGAGGGCCTAGCCTTTCTGGGGCCAACGTCCTGACTTTC,CASSVVGGPSLSGANVLTF,TRBV2,TRBD2,TRBJ2-6,NA
TGTGCCAGCAGCCCCGGACAGGGAACCGATAATTCACCCCTCCACTTT,CASSPGQGTDNSPLHF,TRBV3-1/TRBV3-2,TRBD1,TRBJ1-6,NA
TGTGCCAGCAGTCTACCTACTAGCGGGAGAGTGAATGAGCAGTTCTTC,CASSLPTSGRVNEQFF,TRBV2,TRBD2,TRBJ2-1,NA
TGTGCCAGCAGCTTAGTACCGACAGACACAGATACGCAGTATTTT,CASSLVPTDTDTQYF,TRBV7-2,NA,TRBJ2-3,NA